These T cell receptor beta chains were read from a single sample in a study of T cells in Graves' hyperthyroidism and ophthalmopathy. From the multiplex PCR reads, TCRdb called clonotypes with MiXCR, one entry per CDR3 protein. The table lists a few hundred thousand distinct CDR3 sequences, about 45% of them singletons. Sequencing was carried out using peripheral blood or thyroid tissue (not recorded which). Source of these receptors: an adult woman with Graves' disease, either hyperthyroidism or ophthalmopathy (not recorded which). Each CDR3 is given with its conserved first and last residue. D genes are given only for firm matches. Size is stated for part of the rows, as once, few or many counts, or as a class when the clone is expanded.

j_gene: TRBJ2-5
d_gene: NA
v_gene: TRBV10-3
abundance: NA
CDR3nt: TGTGCCATCAGTAAGGCCGGGACGTCGGAGACCCAGTACTTC
CDR3aa: CAISKAGTSETQYF

j_gene: TRBJ2-3
d_gene: TRBD2
v_gene: TRBV6-2/TRBV6-3
abundance: few
CDR3nt: TGTGCCAGCACCGCCGGGAGTAGCGGGGGACCAGATACGCAGTATTTT
CDR3aa: CASTAGSSGGPDTQYF

j_gene: TRBJ1-5
d_gene: TRBD1
v_gene: TRBV19
abundance: many
CDR3nt: TGTGCCAGCTCCAGGGGGACGAATCAGCCCCAGCATTTT
CDR3aa: CASSRGTNQPQHF

j_gene: TRBJ1-2
d_gene: TRBD1
v_gene: TRBV10-3
abundance: NA
CDR3nt: TGTGCCATCAGTACCGGGACAGGGGAAGGCTACACCTTC
CDR3aa: CAISTGTGEGYTF

j_gene: TRBJ2-7
d_gene: NA
v_gene: TRBV10-3
abundance: NA
CDR3nt: TGTGCCATCAGTGCTAGAGAGGGGGGTAGTTTCTACGAGCAGTACTTC
CDR3aa: CAISAREGGSFYEQYF

j_gene: TRBJ1-1
d_gene: NA
v_gene: TRBV11-2
abundance: NA
CDR3nt: TGTGCCAGCAGCTTTAACGCGGACACTGAAGCTTTCTTT
CDR3aa: CASSFNADTEAFF

j_gene: TRBJ2-7
d_gene: TRBD2
v_gene: TRBV29-1
abundance: NA
CDR3nt: TGCAGCTTACTAGCGGGAGTCCACGAGCAGTACTTC
CDR3aa: CSLLAGVHEQYF

j_gene: TRBJ1-1
d_gene: TRBD1
v_gene: TRBV29-1
abundance: NA
CDR3nt: TGCAGCGTTGGGGACCCGACAGGGGCTCCAAACGCTGAAGCTTTCTTT
CDR3aa: CSVGDPTGAPNAEAFF

j_gene: TRBJ2-7
d_gene: NA
v_gene: TRBV7-2
abundance: NA
CDR3nt: TGTGCCAGCAGCTTAGTTGGAAGGGGCTATGCGTCCTACGAGCAGTACTTC
CDR3aa: CASSLVGRGYASYEQYF

j_gene: TRBJ1-1
d_gene: TRBD1
v_gene: TRBV29-1
abundance: NA
CDR3nt: TGCAGCGTCGGACACAGGGGGGAAGCTTTCTTT
CDR3aa: CSVGHRGEAFF

j_gene: TRBJ1-6
d_gene: NA
v_gene: TRBV9
abundance: NA
CDR3nt: TGTGCCAGCAGCCCGTGGGCAAAAGAGAATTCACCCCTCCACTTT
CDR3aa: CASSPWAKENSPLHF

j_gene: TRBJ1-2
d_gene: NA
v_gene: TRBV20-1
abundance: few
CDR3nt: TGCAGTGCTAGAGATATGGGTTTGCATGGCTACACCTTC
CDR3aa: CSARDMGLHGYTF

j_gene: TRBJ2-2
d_gene: TRBD1
v_gene: TRBV12-3/TRBV12-4
abundance: few
CDR3nt: TGTGCCAGCAGCCCACTCGCGGCGACAGGGAGAACCGGGGAGCTGTTTTTT
CDR3aa: CASSPLAATGRTGELFF

j_gene: TRBJ2-7
d_gene: NA
v_gene: TRBV5-5
abundance: NA
CDR3nt: TGTGCCAGCACCTGGAGGGCGGACTCCTACGAGCAGTACTTC
CDR3aa: CASTWRADSYEQYF

j_gene: TRBJ2-2
d_gene: TRBD1
v_gene: TRBV9
abundance: NA
CDR3nt: TGTGCCAGCAGCCCTGGACAGGGTGGCGGGGAGCTGTTTTTT
CDR3aa: CASSPGQGGGELFF

j_gene: TRBJ1-4
d_gene: NA
v_gene: TRBV29-1
abundance: NA
CDR3nt: TGCAGCGTTGGGGACGGAAATGAAAAACTGTTTTTT
CDR3aa: CSVGDGNEKLFF

j_gene: TRBJ2-6
d_gene: NA
v_gene: TRBV6-6
abundance: once
CDR3nt: TGTGCCAGCAGTTACTCGCCGGGCTCTGGGGGCAACGTCCTGACTTTC
CDR3aa: CASSYSPGSGGNVLTF

j_gene: TRBJ2-5
d_gene: NA
v_gene: TRBV7-2
abundance: once
CDR3nt: TGTGCCAGCAGCTTGTGGGCGCGAAAAGAGGCCCAGTACTTC
CDR3aa: CASSLWARKEAQYF

j_gene: TRBJ1-4
d_gene: NA
v_gene: TRBV15
abundance: NA
CDR3nt: TGTGCCACCAGAGTATTCGGGGAAAAACTGTTTTTT
CDR3aa: CATRVFGEKLFF

j_gene: TRBJ2-6
d_gene: NA
v_gene: TRBV9
abundance: NA
CDR3nt: TGTGCCAGCAGCGGATTGAGGGCTGCTGGGGCCAACGTCCTGACTTTC
CDR3aa: CASSGLRAAGANVLTF

j_gene: TRBJ2-6
d_gene: NA
v_gene: TRBV5-1
abundance: NA
CDR3nt: TGCGCCAGCAGCTTGGGTGGGGCGCCAGGGGCCAACGTCCTGACTTTC
CDR3aa: CASSLGGAPGANVLTF

j_gene: TRBJ2-7
d_gene: TRBD2
v_gene: TRBV7-9
abundance: many
CDR3nt: TGTGCCAGCAGCTCCTCTACTATAGCGGGAGGTCCCAAGTGGTACGAGCAGTACTTC
CDR3aa: CASSSSTIAGGPKWYEQYF

j_gene: TRBJ1-4
d_gene: TRBD1
v_gene: TRBV7-9
abundance: many
CDR3nt: TGTGCCAGCAGCCTTCCAGGGACAGGGGCTGACGAACTGTTTTTT
CDR3aa: CASSLPGTGADELFF

j_gene: TRBJ2-7
d_gene: NA
v_gene: TRBV10-3
abundance: NA
CDR3nt: TGTGCCATCAGTGTTGGCAGCTTAGTCCCTCCGGGACGGAAATACGAGCAGTACTTC
CDR3aa: CAISVGSLVPPGRKYEQYF

j_gene: TRBJ1-3
d_gene: NA
v_gene: TRBV7-9
abundance: NA
CDR3nt: TGTGCCAGCAGCCCGCAGGCTATAACTTTT
CDR3aa: CASSPQAITF

j_gene: TRBJ2-5
d_gene: NA
v_gene: TRBV20-1
abundance: few
CDR3nt: TGCAGTGCGGGCGACGGAGGACTACAAGAGACCCAGTACTTC
CDR3aa: CSAGDGGLQETQYF

j_gene: TRBJ1-2
d_gene: NA
v_gene: TRBV29-1
abundance: NA
CDR3nt: TGCAGCGTTGAAGATCCCAGGTCCGGAGGCTACACCTTC
CDR3aa: CSVEDPRSGGYTF

j_gene: TRBJ1-3
d_gene: TRBD1
v_gene: TRBV25-1
abundance: NA
CDR3nt: TGTGCCAGCCCGCACGGACAGGTCTCTGGAAACACCATATATTTT
CDR3aa: CASPHGQVSGNTIYF

j_gene: TRBJ1-4
d_gene: TRBD1
v_gene: TRBV2
abundance: NA
CDR3nt: TGTGCCAGCAGCCCGGGACAGGTTGATCAAAAACTGTTTTTT
CDR3aa: CASSPGQVDQKLFF

j_gene: TRBJ2-2
d_gene: NA
v_gene: TRBV11-2
abundance: NA
CDR3nt: TGTGCCAGCAGCTCCCAGACAGGGGAGCTGTTTTTT
CDR3aa: CASSSQTGELFF

j_gene: TRBJ1-6
d_gene: NA
v_gene: TRBV7-2
abundance: few
CDR3nt: TGTGCCAGCAGCTTTTCGTCTGGCGGGAGGGGATCACCCCTCCACTTT
CDR3aa: CASSFSSGGRGSPLHF

j_gene: TRBJ2-2
d_gene: NA
v_gene: TRBV19
abundance: many
CDR3nt: TGTGCCAGTAGCCCACTTCGACCCGGAGCTGGGGAGCTGTTTTTT
CDR3aa: CASSPLRPGAGELFF

j_gene: TRBJ2-5
d_gene: NA
v_gene: TRBV29-1
abundance: NA
CDR3nt: TGCAGCGTTGAAGCGGCGGTGGTGAAAGAGACCCAGTACTTC
CDR3aa: CSVEAAVVKETQYF